Here is one T cell receptor (beta chain) with its context. Its antigen is currently not known. Qualities for individual bases were not recorded, and no much larger clone is one base off. Its CDR3 holds 11 amino acids, cysteine through phenylalanine. Solely the CDR3 DNA is kept, with 33 bases framed from the first base. V lost 6 bases and J lost 4 bases; the stretch between them is 7 bases long. From a lookup of the germline V gene (reference sequence), CDR1 and CDR2 are DFQATT and SNEGSKA. The sample is drawn from a study of radiation and T cells in renal cell carcinoma (dated by TCRdb to about 2020). Background for the entire study: Samples were obtained from a clinical trial, in which 15 Gy stereotactic body radiation therapy was delivered to primary renal cell carcinomas and nephrectomy was performed 4 weeks later. In total, 50 to 55 samples underwent TCR beta sequencing: some 25 tumors plus 27 peripheral blood samples. Across all 50 or so samples, under 4,500,000 unique CDR3 nucleotide sequences, encoding roughly 2,600,000 unique CDR3 amino acid sequences, were identified. On the study overall, not on this receptor specifically: Dynamics of the blood repertoire were not tracked past 4 weeks after treatment. Because the trial had a single-armed design, the trial could not examine how radiation dose or scheduling affected the TCR repertoire. Because pretreatment tumor biopsies were not available, the baseline intratumoral presence of clonotypes could not be determined. Top tumor clonotypes rose in blood from baseline to 2 weeks post-radiation, then contracted by 4 weeks, suggesting transient expansion of tumor-resident clones.

TCR beta libraries were generated from genomic DNA with the immunoSEQ kit, following the manufacturer's recommendations. To prepare libraries, a first multiplex PCR with proprietary primers was run, followed by a second PCR that added unique barcodes, and a bead cleanup was done after each round. A positive control reaction and a negative control reaction, both provided in the kit, were run with every batch of samples. The final libraries underwent checking on an Agilent 4200 TapeStation D1000 ScreenTape, volumetric pooling, and quantification by qPCR. Sequencing ran on an Illumina NextSeq500 with a MidOutput 150-cycle cartridge, using 156 Read1 and 15 Index1 cycles with kit custom primers. The pooled library was loaded at approximately 1.1 pM with an approximately 21% PhiX control spike-in. The original methods were these. Vendor-processed data were analyzed in R, and a clonotype was defined as all T cells sharing the same CDR3 nucleotide sequence. In the clone abundance analyses, frequencies were normalized to the 10,000 most abundant clones in each sample. Before analysis, public T cell clones were removed, and these numbered fewer than six per sample on average. A difference in abundance of at least 32-fold between compartments was used to define tumor-enriched and baseline blood-enriched clonotypes. A beta-binomial differential abundance model was used to identify clonotypes that expanded or contracted between blood time points. Tumor-blood repertoire similarity was measured with the Baroni-Urbani and Buser coefficient, and groups were compared using two-tailed Wilcoxon tests in R. TCRdb provides this immuneACCESS table in a form limited to in-frame rearrangements. Some clones are lacking; in checked studies, under half of them reflect an unresolved V gene, and why the rest are absent is not known. That table is the source of V, J and clone size, and D and trimming were worked out from the DNA. The sample includes 100,000 to 150,000 clones, with around 80% observed a single time. Roughly 5% of the sample rests with the top ten.

Taken with the paper, the label for time point translates to: blood 2 weeks post-SBRT. The sample's treatment or condition label, decoded: 15 Gy SBRT to primary tumor, nephrectomy 4 weeks later. To track tumor-enriched clonotypes, serial peripheral blood was sampled from radiation-treated patients at baseline and at 2 weeks and 4 weeks after SBRT. Every patient's renal cell carcinoma showed clear cell pathology. The QIAamp DNA Blood Mini Kit (Qiagen) was used to prepare genomic DNA for TCR sequencing. Samples were included in the analyses only if all quality control checks were passed. This specimen consisted of blood, obtained from a patient whose treatment included radiotherapy and nephrectomy. This chain is built from TRBV20-1 and TRBJ2-1; the D gene lacks a confident call. The origin of this receptor is a man over 45 with renal cell carcinoma. The bases are TGCAGTGCCCCGACGTACAATGAGCAGTTCTTC. It translates to CSAPTYNEQFF.